This T cell receptor (beta chain) was observed in a study of cytomegalovirus exposure and HLA in healthy donors. V was pared by 1 base and J by 3 bases, with 5 bases of the junction left unmatched. The CDR3 length is 15 residues. CDR1 is SNHLY and CDR2 is FYNNEI in the germline V gene. General observations from the study: The authors later linked a missense DCLRE1C variant to TCR beta V- and J-gene trimming. There was a cluster of highly shared sequence variants that was likely a sequencing artifact.

Notes on this clone: Antigen specificity is unknown.

PCR amplification relied on 60 Vbeta primers (plus 13 Jbeta primers). The data were produced by immunoSEQ multiplex PCR, yet TCRdb's version contains in-frame clones alone and is incomplete. The table includes about 94,000 clones, around 66% detected once. The sequence came from a man aged 25-45 years in good health and CMV-seronegative. This chain connects TRBV2 to TRBJ2-7, with 8 positions matching TRBD1. Source material: PBMCs. CDR3 sequence: CASSEGTGRGYEQYF. Written as DNA, the CDR3 is TGTGCCAGCAGTGAAGGGACAGGGCGAGGCTACGAGCAGTACTTC.